The clone carrying this TCR beta chain occurred a few times. Its antigen is not identified. Researchers ran the PCR with 60 Vbeta and 13 Jbeta primers. The table came from immunoSEQ multiplex PCR; TCRdb's copy has only in-frame clones and leaves some out. Of some 140,000 clones detected, around 84% appear once; the ten largest clones hold roughly 5.5%. The entry originates in a study of cytomegalovirus exposure and HLA in healthy donors. Findings of the study overall: Further analysis was carried out later, and it showed several of the most significant clusters appearing linked to common viral pathogens. There were reportedly fewer N-insertions in an Asian-associated ancestry cluster than the approximately 700-donor mean, in a later analysis. Among the CMV-associated chains, a few were confirmed in vitro as specific for CMV antigens.

This receptor was obtained from a woman aged 40-49 years in good health and CMV-seropositive. Sequencing was done on a sample of PBMCs.

CDR3 coding DNA: TGTGCCAGCAGTCCCAGTACTGAAAAACTGTTTTTT. This translates into CASSPSTEKLFF. V gene TRBV6-6 combines with J gene TRBJ1-4; the D is unclear. The V gene lost 5 bases and the J gene lost 7 bases, with 8 bases spanning the gap. The CDR3 contains 12 residues. Germline lookup yields CDR1 MNHNY and CDR2 SVGAGI (reference sequence).